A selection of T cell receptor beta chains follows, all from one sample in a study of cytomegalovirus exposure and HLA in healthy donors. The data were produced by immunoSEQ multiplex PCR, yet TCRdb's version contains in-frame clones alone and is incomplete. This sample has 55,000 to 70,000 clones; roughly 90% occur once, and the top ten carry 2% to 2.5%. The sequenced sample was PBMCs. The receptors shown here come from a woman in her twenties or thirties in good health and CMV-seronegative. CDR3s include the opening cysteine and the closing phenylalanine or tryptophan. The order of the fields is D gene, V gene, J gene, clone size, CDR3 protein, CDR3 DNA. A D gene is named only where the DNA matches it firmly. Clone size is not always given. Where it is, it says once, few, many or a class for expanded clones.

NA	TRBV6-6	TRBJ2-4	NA	CASSLGLPENIQYF	TGTGCCAGCAGCCTGGGACTCCCGGAAAACATTCAGTACTTC
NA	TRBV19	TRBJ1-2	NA	CASSITQGNYGYTF	TGTGCCAGTAGTATAACACAGGGCAACTATGGCTACACCTTC
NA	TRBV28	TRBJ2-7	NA	CASSSPYLQYF	TGTGCCAGCAGTAGCCCCTATCTGCAGTACTTC
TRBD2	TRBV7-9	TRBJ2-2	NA	CASGVAGHTGELFF	TGTGCCAGCGGGGTAGCGGGGCACACCGGGGAGCTGTTTTTT
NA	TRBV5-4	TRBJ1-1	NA	CASSLGPGGAMNTEAFF	TGTGCCAGCAGCTTGGGCCCTGGGGGGGCAATGAACACTGAAGCTTTCTTT
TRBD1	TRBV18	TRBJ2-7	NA	CASSPGQGRFSYEQYF	TGTGCCAGCTCACCGGGACAGGGGAGGTTTTCCTACGAGCAGTACTTC
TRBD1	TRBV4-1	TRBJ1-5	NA	CASSQAGRGDQPQHF	TGCGCCAGCAGCCAAGCGGGCAGGGGGGATCAGCCCCAGCATTTT
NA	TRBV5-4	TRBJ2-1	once	CASSLIQGVYNEQFF	TGTGCCAGCAGCTTGATTCAGGGTGTTTACAATGAGCAGTTCTTC
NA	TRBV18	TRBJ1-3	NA	CASSLHQHTNQGNTIYF	TGTGCCAGCTCACTACACCAACATACAAATCAAGGAAACACCATATATTTT
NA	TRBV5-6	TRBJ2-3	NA	CASSWTDNTQYF	TGTGCCAGCAGCTGGACAGACAATACGCAGTATTTT
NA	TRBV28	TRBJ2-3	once	CASSPHSGGTDTQYF	TGTGCCAGCAGTCCCCACTCCGGGGGCACAGATACGCAGTATTTT
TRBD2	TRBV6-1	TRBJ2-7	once	CASRKTSGTGEQYF	TGTGCCAGCAGAAAAACTAGCGGGACGGGCGAGCAGTACTTC
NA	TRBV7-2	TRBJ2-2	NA	CASSLDRGPNTGELFF	TGTGCCAGCAGCTTAGATCGGGGTCCGAACACCGGGGAGCTGTTTTTT
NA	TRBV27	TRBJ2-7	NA	CASSLFASTYEQYF	TGTGCCAGCAGTTTATTCGCAAGCACCTACGAGCAGTACTTC
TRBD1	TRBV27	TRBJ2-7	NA	CASSLKGPGGYEQYF	TGTGCCAGCAGTTTAAAAGGTCCAGGGGGATACGAGCAGTACTTC
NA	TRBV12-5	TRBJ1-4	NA	CASGLGGGLGPTNEKLFF	TGTGCTAGTGGTTTAGGGGGGGGACTGGGGCCAACTAATGAAAAACTGTTTTTT
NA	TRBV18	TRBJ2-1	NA	CASSPVNEQFF	TGTGCCAGCTCACCCGTCAATGAGCAGTTCTTC
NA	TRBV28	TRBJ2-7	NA	CASSGPRSLYEQYF	TGTGCCAGCAGCGGTCCGAGATCCCTCTATGAGCAGTACTTC
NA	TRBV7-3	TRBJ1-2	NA	CASSPSTGGGYTF	TGTGCCAGCAGCCCCTCCACGGGGGGTGGCTACACCTTC